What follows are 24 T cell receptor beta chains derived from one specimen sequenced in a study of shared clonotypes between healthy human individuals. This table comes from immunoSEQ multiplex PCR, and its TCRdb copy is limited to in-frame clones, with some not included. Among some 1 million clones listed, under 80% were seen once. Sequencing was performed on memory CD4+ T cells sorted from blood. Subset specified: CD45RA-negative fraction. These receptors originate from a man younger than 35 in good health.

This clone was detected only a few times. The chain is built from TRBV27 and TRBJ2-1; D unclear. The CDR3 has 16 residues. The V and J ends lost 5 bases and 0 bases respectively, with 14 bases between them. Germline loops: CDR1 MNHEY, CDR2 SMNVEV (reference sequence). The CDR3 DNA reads TGTGCCAGCAGTCCCCAGGTTCCGAGCTCCTACAATGAGCAGTTCTTC. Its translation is CASSPQVPSSYNEQFF.

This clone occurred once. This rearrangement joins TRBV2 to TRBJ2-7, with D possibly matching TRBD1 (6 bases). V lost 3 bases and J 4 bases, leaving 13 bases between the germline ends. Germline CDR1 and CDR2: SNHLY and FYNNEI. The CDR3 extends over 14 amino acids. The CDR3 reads CASSEGHTDYEQYF. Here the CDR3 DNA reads TGTGCCAGCAGTGAGGGACATACCGATTACGAGCAGTACTTC.

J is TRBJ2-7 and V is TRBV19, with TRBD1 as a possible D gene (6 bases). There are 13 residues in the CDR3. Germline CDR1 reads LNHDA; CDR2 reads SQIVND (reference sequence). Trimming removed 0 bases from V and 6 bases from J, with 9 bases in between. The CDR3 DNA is TGTGCCAGTAGTATAGAGGGGGCTGGCGAGCAGTACTTC. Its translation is CASSIEGAGEQYF.

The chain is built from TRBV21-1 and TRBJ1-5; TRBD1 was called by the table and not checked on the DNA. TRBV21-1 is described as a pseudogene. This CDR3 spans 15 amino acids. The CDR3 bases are TGTGCCAGCAGCAAGACAGACCGAATGGATCAGCCCCAGCATTTT. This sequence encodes CASSKTDRMDQPQHF.

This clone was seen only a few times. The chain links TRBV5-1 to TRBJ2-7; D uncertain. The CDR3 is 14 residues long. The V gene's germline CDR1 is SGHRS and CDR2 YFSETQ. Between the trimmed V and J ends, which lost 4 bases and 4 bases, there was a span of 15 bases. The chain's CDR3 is CASSPGDSLYEQYF. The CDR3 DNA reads TGCGCCAGCAGCCCGGGCGATTCGCTGTACGAGCAGTACTTC.

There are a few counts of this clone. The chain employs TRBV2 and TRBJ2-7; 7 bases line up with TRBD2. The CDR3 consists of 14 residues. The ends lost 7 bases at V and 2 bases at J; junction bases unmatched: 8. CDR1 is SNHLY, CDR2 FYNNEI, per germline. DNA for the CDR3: TGTGCCAGCATTGCCGGGACTATCGCCTACGAGCAGTACTTC. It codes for CASIAGTIAYEQYF.

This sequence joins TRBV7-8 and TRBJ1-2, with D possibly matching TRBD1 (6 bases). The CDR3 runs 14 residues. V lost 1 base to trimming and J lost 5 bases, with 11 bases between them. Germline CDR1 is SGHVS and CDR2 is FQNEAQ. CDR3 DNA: TGTGCCAGCAGCTTAGGGGGGCGTAGGTATGGCTACACCTTC. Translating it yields CASSLGGRRYGYTF.

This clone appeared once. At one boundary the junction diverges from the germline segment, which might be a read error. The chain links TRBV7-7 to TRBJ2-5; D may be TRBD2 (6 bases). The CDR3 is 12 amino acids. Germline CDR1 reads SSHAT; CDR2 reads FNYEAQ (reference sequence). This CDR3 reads CASSLEGGTQYF. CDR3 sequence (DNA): TGTGCTAGCAGCTTAGAGGGAGGGACCCAGTACTTC.

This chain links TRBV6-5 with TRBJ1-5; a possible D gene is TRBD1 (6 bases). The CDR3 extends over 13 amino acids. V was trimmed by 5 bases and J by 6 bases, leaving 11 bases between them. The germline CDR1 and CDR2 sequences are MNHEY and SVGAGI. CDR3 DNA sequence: TGTGCCAGCAGTAGGGGGGGCCGTCAGCCCCAGCATTTT. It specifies CASSRGGRQPQHF.

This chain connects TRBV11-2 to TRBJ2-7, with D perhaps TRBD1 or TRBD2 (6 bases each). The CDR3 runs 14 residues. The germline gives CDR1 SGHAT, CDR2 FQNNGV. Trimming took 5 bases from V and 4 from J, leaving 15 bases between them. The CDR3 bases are TGTGCCAGCAGCCCTAAGGGGGGCTATTACGAGCAGTACTTC. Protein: CASSPKGGYYEQYF.

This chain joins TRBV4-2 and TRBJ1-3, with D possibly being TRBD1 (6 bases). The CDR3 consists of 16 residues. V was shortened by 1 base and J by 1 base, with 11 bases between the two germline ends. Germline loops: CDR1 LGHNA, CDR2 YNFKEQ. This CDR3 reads CASSQAQGQSGNTIYF. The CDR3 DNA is TGTGCCAGCAGCCAAGCACAGGGCCAATCTGGAAACACCATATATTTT.

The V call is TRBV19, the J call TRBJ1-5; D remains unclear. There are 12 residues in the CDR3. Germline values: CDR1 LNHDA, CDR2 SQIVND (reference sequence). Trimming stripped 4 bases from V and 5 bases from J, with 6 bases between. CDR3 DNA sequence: TGTGCCAGTAGTACCTTCGATCAGCCCCAGCATTTT. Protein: CASSTFDQPQHF.

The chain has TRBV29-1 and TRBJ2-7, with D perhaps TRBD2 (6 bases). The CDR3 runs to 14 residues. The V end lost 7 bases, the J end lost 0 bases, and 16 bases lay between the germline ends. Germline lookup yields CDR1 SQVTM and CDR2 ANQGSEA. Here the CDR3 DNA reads TGCAGCGCCCTTCCGGGAGCCCTCTCCTACGAGCAGTACTTC. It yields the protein CSALPGALSYEQYF.

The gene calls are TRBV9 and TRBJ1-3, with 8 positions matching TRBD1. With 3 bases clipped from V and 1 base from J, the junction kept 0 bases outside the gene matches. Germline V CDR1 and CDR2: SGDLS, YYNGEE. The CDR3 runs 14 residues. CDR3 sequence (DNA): TGTGCCAGCAGCGGGACAGGGTCTGGAAACACCATATATTTT. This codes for CASSGTGSGNTIYF.

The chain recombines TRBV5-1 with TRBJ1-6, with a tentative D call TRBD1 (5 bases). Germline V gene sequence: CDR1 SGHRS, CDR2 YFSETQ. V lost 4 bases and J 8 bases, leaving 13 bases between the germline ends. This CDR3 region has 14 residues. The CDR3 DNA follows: TGCGCCAGCAGCGCCGGGACGGAGGATTCACCCCTCCACTTT. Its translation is CASSAGTEDSPLHF.

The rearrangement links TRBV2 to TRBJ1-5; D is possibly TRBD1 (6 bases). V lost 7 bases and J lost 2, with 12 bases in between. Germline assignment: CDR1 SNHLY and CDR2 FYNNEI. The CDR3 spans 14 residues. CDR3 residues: CASNSQGGNQPQHF. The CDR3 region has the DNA TGTGCCAGCAATTCACAGGGCGGCAATCAGCCCCAGCATTTT.

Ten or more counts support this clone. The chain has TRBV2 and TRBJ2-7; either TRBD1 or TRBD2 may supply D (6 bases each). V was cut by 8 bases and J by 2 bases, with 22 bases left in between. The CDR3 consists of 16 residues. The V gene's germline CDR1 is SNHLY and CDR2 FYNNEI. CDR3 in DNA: TGTGCCAGCCGGGGGACACGGGGACCAACTCCCTACGAGCAGTACTTC. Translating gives CASRGTRGPTPYEQYF.

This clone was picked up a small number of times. The CDR3 sequence is CASSERGSRRKLFF. The CDR3 DNA follows: TGTGCCAGCAGTGAAAGGGGCTCTCGACGAAAACTGTTTTTT. The V call is TRBV6-1, the J call TRBJ1-4, with a tentative D call TRBD1 (5 bases). V lost 2 bases to trimming and J lost 10 bases, with 14 bases between them. The CDR3 totals 14 residues. The germline gives CDR1 MNHNS, CDR2 SASEGT.

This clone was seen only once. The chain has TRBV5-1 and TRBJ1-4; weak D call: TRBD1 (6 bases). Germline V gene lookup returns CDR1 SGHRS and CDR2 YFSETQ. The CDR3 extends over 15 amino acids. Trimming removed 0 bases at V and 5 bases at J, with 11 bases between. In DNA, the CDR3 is TGCGCCAGCAGCTTGGCGCAGGGGAGGAATGAAAAACTGTTTTTT. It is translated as CASSLAQGRNEKLFF.

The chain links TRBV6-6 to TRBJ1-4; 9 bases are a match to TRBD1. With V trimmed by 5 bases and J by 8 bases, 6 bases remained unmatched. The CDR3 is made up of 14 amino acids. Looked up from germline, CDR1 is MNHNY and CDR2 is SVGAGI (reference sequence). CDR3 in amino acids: CASSEGTGREKLFF. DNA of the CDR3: TGTGCCAGCAGTGAGGGGACAGGGCGCGAAAAACTGTTTTTT.

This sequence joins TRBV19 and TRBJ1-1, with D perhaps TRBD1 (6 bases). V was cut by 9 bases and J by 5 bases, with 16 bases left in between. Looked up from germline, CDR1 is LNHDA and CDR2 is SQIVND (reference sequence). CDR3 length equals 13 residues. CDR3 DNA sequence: TGTGCCAGCTCTTCGCAGAGGGGGACTGAAGCTTTCTTT. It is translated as CASSSQRGTEAFF.

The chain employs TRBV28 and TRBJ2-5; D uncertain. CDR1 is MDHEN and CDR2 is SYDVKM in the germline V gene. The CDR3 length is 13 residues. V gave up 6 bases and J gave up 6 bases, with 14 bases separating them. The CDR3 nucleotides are TGTGCCAGCAGCTTGGCCCCCTCGCAGACCCAGTACTTC. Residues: CASSLAPSQTQYF.

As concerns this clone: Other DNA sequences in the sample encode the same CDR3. The CDR3 is CAWSPNTGELFF. CDR3 coding DNA: TGTGCCTGGAGTCCTAACACCGGGGAGCTGTTTTTT. V and J are TRBV30 and TRBJ2-2, with D unclear. The CDR3 consists of 12 residues. Trimming took 2 bases from V and 2 from J, leaving 3 bases between them. Germline CDR1 reads GTSNPN; CDR2 reads SVGIG (reference sequence).

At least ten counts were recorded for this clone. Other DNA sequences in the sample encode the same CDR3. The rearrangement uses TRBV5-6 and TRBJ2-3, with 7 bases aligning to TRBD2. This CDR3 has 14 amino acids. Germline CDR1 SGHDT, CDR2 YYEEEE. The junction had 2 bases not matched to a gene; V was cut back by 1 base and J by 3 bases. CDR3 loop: CASSLYGGTDTQYF. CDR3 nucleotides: TGTGCCAGCAGCTTGTACGGGGGGACAGATACGCAGTATTTT.